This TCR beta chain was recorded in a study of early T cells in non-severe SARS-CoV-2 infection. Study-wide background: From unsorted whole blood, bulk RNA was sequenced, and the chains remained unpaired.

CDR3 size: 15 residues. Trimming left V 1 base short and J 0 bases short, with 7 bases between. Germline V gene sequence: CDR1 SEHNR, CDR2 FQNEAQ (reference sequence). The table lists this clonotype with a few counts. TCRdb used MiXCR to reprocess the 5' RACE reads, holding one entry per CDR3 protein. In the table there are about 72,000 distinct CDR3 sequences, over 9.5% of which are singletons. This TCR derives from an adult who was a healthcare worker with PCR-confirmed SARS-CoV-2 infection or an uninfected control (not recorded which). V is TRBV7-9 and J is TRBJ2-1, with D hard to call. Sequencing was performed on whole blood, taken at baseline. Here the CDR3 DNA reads TGTGCCAGCAGCTTAGAGGCTAGCTCCTACAATGAGCAGTTCTTC. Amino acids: CASSLEASSYNEQFF.